Included here is one T cell receptor (beta chain) sequence, with context. This receptor's antigen is unknown. Qualities for individual bases were not recorded, and no much larger clone is one base off. The sample comes from a study of CD8 T cells in ankylosing spondylitis (dated by TCRdb to 2016 to 2017). In terms of the full investigation: The study profiled T cell receptor beta repertoires in healthy donors and ankylosing spondylitis patients to find disease-linked TCR variants. The full study cohort comprised 20 to 30 ankylosing spondylitis patients and approximately 100 healthy donors. Peripheral blood samples were taken, and synovial fluid was additionally collected from ankylosing spondylitis patients.

Instrument used: Illumina HiSeq 2500. Quantitative 5'-RACE with molecular barcodes was used to prepare TCR beta libraries. Per the source publication's procedure: Disease-linked TCR variants were identified with a new computational method built on a probabilistic model of VDJ rearrangement. The public reads were run again by TCRdb, first through fastp at Q25 and then through MiXCR, and only productive beta chains were kept. Rows matching on CDR3 protein sequence are summarized as one entry with the most common DNA and genes. These V and J calls derive from TCRdb rather than the authors' analysis. The sample has about 540,000 distinct CDR3 sequences on record, more than 9.5% of them singletons. Together, the top ten hold nearly 7% of the sample. There are 14 amino acids in the CDR3, from cysteine to phenylalanine inclusive. Just CDR3 DNA is preserved here, 42 bases in frame from base 1. The V and J ends are trimmed by 8 bases and 8 bases, leaving 18 bases between them. CDR1 is given as SGHVS and CDR2 as FQNEAQ, both from the germline V gene.

What the authors observed across the whole study: The disease-linked clones showed a CD8+ phenotype and occurred at relatively low frequencies in peripheral blood. Blood from ankylosing spondylitis patients appeared to be characterized by a TCR beta motif made up of several highly homologous amino acid variants. Some motif variants had previously been reported in the synovial fluid and blood of reactive arthritis patients, which suggests shared mechanisms of disease initiation. Significant enrichment of the disease-linked clones was reported in matched synovial fluid samples from ankylosing spondylitis patients.

This clonotype originated in a male donor with ankylosing spondylitis. The chain was built from TRBV7-8 and TRBJ1-4, and perhaps TRBD1 as D gene, on 5 matching bases. What was sequenced was blood, either unsorted or a sorted T cell fraction (not recorded which). CDR3 region: CASYSGGVEEKLFF. The nucleotide sequence is given as TGTGCCAGCTACTCGGGAGGGGTCGAAGAAAAACTGTTTTTT.